This entry features one TCR beta chain sequence. Authors' methods: Amplifying reference gene primers gave estimates of nucleated cell counts. The data were produced by immunoSEQ multiplex PCR, yet TCRdb's version contains in-frame clones alone and is incomplete. That table furnishes V, J and clone size, whereas the DNA furnished D and trimming. The data hold about 270,000 clones, with over 80% observed a single time. The germline CDR1 and CDR2 sequences are LNHDA and SQIVND (reference sequence). The CDR3 extends over 12 amino acids. Deletions cut 3 bases from V and 4 bases from J, with 6 bases between. The data derive from a study of blood T cell repertoires in COVID-19. Study-level information: Italy, Spain and the United States were the sources of the convalescent and acute COVID-19 samples. The analysed material was cDNA or gDNA that came from T cells, B-cell-depleted T cells, or PBMCs.

The chain has TRBV19 and TRBJ1-1; D gene ambiguous. This receptor was identified in a woman aged 45-60 years with active or convalescent COVID-19. The sequenced sample was peripheral blood. The CDR3 bases are TGTGCCAGTAGTATGGGCATCACTGAAGCTTTCTTT. Its translation is CASSMGITEAFF.